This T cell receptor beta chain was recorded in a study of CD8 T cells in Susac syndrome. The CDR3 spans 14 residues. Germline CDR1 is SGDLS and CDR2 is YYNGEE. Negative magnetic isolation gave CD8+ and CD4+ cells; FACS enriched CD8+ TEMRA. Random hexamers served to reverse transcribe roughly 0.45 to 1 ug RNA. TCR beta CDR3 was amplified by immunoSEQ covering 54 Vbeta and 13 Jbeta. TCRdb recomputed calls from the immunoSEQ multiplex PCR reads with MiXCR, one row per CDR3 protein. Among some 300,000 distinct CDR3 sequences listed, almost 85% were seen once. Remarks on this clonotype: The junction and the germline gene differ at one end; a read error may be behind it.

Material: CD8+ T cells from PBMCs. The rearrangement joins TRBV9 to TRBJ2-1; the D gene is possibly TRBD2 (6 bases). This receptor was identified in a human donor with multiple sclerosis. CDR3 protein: CVSSPWTTYNEQFF. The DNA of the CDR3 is TGTGTCAGCAGCCCATGGACTACCTACAATGAGCAGTTCTTC. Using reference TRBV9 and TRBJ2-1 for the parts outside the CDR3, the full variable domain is DSGVTQTPKHLITATGQRVTLRCSPRSGDLSVYWYQQSLDQGLQFLIQYYNGEERAKGNILERFSAQQFPDLHSELNLSSLELGDSALYFCVSSPWTTYNEQFFGPGTRLTVL.